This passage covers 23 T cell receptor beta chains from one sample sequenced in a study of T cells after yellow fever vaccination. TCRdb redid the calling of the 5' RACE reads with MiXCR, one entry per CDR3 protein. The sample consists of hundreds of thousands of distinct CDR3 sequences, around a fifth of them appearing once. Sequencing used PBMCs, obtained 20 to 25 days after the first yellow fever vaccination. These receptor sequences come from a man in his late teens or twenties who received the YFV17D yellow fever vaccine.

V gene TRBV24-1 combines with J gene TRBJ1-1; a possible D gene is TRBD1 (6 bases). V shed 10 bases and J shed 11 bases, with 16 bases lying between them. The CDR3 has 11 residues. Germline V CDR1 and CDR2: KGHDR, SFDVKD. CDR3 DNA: TGTGCCACTTCTACGGGGGCGCGGGCTTTCTTT. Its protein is CATSTGARAFF.

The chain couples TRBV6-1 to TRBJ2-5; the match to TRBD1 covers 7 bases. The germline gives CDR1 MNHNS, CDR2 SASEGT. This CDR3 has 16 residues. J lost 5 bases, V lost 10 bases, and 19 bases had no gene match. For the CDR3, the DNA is TGTGCCACCTCCGGGACAGCCACCCCACGATTGGAGACCCAGTACTTC. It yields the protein CATSGTATPRLETQYF.

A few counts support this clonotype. In DNA, the CDR3 is TGCAGTGCCATATTTAGACAGGGGGCGGCAGATACGCAGTATTTT. Amino acid sequence: CSAIFRQGAADTQYF. The rearrangement uses TRBV20-1 and TRBJ2-3; 10 bases line up with TRBD1. V lost 6 bases, J lost 4 bases, and 10 bases stayed unmatched. Germline V CDR1 and CDR2: DFQATT, SNEGSKA (reference sequence). The CDR3 sequence is 15 residues long.

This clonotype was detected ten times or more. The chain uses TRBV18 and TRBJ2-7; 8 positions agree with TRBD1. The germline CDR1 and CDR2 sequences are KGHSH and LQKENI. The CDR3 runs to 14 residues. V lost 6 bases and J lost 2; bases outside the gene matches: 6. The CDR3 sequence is CASSLRTGPYEQYF. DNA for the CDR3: TGTGCCAGCTCGCTTAGGACAGGGCCCTACGAGCAGTACTTC.

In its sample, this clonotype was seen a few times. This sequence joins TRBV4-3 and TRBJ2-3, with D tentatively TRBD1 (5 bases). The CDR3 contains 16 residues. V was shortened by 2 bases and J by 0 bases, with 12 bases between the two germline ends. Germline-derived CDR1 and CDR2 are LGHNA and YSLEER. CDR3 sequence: CASSQSPGISTDTQYF. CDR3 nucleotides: TGCGCCAGCAGCCAATCACCAGGGATTAGCACAGATACGCAGTATTTT.

The CDR3 nucleotides read TGTGCCAGTAGGGTAGCGGGCGGACTCTCCTACAATGAGCAGTTCTTC. This codes for CASRVAGGLSYNEQFF. This chain uses TRBV19 with TRBJ2-1; 7 nucleotides align to TRBD2. With V trimmed by 6 bases and J by 0 bases, 8 bases remained unmatched. The CDR3 is 16 amino acids. Germline V gene lookup returns CDR1 LNHDA and CDR2 SQIVND (reference sequence).

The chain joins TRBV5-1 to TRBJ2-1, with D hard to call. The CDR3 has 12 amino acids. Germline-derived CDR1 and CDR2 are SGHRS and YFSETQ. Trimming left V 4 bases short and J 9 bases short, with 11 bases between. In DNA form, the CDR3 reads TGCGCCAGCAGCGACCTTAACCCTGAGCAGTTCTTC. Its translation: CASSDLNPEQFF.

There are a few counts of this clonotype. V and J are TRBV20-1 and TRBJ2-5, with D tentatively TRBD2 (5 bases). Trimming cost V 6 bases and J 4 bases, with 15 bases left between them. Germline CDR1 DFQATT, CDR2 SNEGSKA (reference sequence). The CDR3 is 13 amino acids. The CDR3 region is CSAPGVGRETQYF. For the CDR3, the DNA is TGCAGTGCCCCCGGGGTGGGCCGAGAGACCCAGTACTTC.

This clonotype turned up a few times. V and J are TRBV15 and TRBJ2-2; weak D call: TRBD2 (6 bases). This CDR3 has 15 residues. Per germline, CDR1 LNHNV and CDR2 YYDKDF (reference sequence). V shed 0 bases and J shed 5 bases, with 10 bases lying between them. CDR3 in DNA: TGTGCCACCAGCAGAGAGGAGGGTGTTACCGGGGAGCTGTTTTTT. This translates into CATSREEGVTGELFF.

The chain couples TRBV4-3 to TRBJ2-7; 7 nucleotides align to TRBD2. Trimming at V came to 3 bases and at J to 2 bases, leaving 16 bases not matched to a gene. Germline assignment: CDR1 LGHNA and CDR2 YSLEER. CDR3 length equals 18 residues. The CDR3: CASSHQLGTAGEPYEQYF. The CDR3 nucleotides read TGCGCCAGCAGCCACCAACTCGGGACTGCGGGGGAGCCCTACGAGCAGTACTTC.

The CDR3 nucleotides read TGTGCCAGCAGTTACGGGCTACTAGCGGGGGGTAGTGAGCAGTTCTTC. This codes for CASSYGLLAGGSEQFF. The genes are TRBV6-5 and TRBJ2-1; 12 bases fit TRBD2. V shed 2 bases, J shed 9 bases, and the junction held 8 bases outside the gene matches. There are 16 residues in the CDR3. Germline CDR1 reads MNHEY; CDR2 reads SVGAGI.

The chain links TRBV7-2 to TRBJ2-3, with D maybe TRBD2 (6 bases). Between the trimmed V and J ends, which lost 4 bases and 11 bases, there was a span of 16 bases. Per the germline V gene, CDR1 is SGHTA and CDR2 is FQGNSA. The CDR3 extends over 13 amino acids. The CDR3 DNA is TGTGCCAGCAGCTCCCAAGGGGCCGGGAGGCAGTATTTT. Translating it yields CASSSQGAGRQYF.

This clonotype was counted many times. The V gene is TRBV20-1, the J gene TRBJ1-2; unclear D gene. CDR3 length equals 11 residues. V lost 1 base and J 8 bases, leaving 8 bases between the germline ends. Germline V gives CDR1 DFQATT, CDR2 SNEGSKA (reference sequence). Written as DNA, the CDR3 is TGCAGTGCTAGAGTCACCGGCGGCTACACCTTC. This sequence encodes CSARVTGGYTF.

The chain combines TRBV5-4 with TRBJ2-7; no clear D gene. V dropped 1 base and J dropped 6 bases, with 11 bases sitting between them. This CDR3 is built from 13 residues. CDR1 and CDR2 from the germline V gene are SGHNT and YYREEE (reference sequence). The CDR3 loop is CASSLNPPFEQYF. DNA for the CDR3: TGTGCCAGCAGCTTGAATCCCCCCTTCGAGCAGTACTTC.

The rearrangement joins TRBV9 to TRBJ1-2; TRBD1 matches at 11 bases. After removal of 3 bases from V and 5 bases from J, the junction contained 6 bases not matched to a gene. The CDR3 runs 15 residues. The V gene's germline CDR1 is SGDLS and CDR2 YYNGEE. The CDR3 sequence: CASSAPGQGGYGYTF. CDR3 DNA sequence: TGTGCCAGCAGCGCACCGGGACAGGGGGGGTATGGCTACACCTTC.

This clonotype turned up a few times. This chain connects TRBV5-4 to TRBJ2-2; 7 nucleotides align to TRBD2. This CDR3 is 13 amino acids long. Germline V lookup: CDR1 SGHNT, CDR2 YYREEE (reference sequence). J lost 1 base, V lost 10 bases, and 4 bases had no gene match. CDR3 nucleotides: TGTGCCGGACTAGAGGTGAACACCGGGGAGCTGTTTTTT. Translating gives CAGLEVNTGELFF.

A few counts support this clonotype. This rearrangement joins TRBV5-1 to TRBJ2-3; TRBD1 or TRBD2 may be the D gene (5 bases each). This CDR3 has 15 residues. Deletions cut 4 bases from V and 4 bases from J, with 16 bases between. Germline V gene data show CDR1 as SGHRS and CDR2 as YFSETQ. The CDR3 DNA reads TGCGCCAGCAGCCCGTCGGGACCCAAGTCAGATACGCAGTATTTT. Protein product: CASSPSGPKSDTQYF.

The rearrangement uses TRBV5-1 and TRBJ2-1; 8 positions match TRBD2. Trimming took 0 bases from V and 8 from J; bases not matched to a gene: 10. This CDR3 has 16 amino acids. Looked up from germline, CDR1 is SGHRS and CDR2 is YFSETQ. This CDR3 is CASSLGPAGAWDEQFF. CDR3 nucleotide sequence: TGCGCCAGCAGCTTGGGTCCAGCGGGGGCGTGGGATGAGCAGTTCTTC.

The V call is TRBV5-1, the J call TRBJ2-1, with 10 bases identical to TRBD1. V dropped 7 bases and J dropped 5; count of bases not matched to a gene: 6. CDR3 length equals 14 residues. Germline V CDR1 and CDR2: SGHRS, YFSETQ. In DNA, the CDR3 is TGCGCCAGCCAACGACAGGGGGCTCACAATGAGCAGTTCTTC. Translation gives CASQRQGAHNEQFF.

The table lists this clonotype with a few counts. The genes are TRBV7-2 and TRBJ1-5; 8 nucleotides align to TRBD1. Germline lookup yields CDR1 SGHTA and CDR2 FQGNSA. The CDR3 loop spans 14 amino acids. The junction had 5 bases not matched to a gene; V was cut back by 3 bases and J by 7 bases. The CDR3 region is CASSLQGAEQPQHF. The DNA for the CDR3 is TGTGCCAGCAGCTTGCAGGGGGCCGAACAGCCCCAGCATTTT. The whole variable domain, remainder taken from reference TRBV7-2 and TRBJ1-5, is GAGVSQSPSNKVTEKGKDVELRCDPISGHTALYWYRQSLGQGLEFLIYFQGNSAPDKSGLPSDRFSAERTGGSVSTLTIQRTQQEDSAVYLCASSLQGAEQPQHFGDGTRLSIL.

CDR3 amino acids: CASRGAAAVQRGYTF. The CDR3 nucleotides are TGTGCCAGCAGGGGGGCGGCCGCGGTGCAACGGGGCTACACCTTC. V gene TRBV11-2 combines with J gene TRBJ1-2, with D perhaps matching TRBD1 (6 bases). CDR1 and CDR2 (germline): SGHAT, FQNNGV. With 6 bases removed from V and 8 bases from J, the gap between germline ends came to 22 bases. This CDR3 contains 15 residues.

CDR3 bases: TGTGCCAGCAGCCCAAGGATAACCGGGGAGCTGTTTTTT. Encoded protein: CASSPRITGELFF. This chain links TRBV11-3 with TRBJ2-2; D is ambiguous. In germline, CDR1 is SGHNT, CDR2 YENEEA. The CDR3 runs 13 residues. Trimming removed 5 bases from V and 5 bases from J, with 9 bases in between. Together with reference TRBV11-3 and TRBJ2-2, the CDR3 gives the full variable domain: EAGVVQSPRYKIIEKKQPVAFWCNPISGHNTLYWYLQNLGQGPELLIRYENEEAVDDSQLPKDRFSAERLKGVDSTLKIQPAELGDSAVYLCASSPRITGELFFGEGSRLTVL.

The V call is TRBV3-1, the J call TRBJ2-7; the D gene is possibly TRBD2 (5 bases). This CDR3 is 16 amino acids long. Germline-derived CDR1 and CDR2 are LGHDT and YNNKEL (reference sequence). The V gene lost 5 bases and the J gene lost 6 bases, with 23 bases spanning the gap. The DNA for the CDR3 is TGTGCCAGCAGCGCAACAAGACACCGGAGGCTCTGCGAGCAGTACGTC. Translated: CASSATRHRRLCEQYV.